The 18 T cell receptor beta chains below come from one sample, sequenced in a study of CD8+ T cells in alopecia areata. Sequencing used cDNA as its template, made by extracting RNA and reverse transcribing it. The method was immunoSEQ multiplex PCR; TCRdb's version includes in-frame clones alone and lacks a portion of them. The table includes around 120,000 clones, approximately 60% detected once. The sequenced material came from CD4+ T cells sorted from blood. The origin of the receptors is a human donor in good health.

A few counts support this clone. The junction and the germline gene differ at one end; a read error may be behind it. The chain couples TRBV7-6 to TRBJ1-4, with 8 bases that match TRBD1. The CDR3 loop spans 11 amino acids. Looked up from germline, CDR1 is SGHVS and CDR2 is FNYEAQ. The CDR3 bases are TGTGCCAGCAGCTACACCGGGACAGGAATGTTT. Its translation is CASSYTGTGMF. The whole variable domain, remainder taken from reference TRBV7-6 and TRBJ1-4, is GAGVSQSPRYKVTKRGQDVALRCDPISGHVSLYWYRQALGQGPEFLTYFNYEAQQDKSGLPNDRFSAERPEGSISTLTIQRTEQRDSAMYRCASSYTGTGMFGSGTQLSVL.

The CDR3, as DNA: TGTGCCAGCAGCGTCGGGACTAGCGGCTTCACAGATACGCAGTATTTT. Translating gives CASSVGTSGFTDTQYF. This rearrangement joins TRBV11-3 to TRBJ2-3, with 11 bases matching TRBD2. The CDR3 has 16 residues. Germline loops: CDR1 SGHNT, CDR2 YENEEA. The V and J ends lost 5 bases and 2 bases, in that order; junction bases with no gene match: 6.

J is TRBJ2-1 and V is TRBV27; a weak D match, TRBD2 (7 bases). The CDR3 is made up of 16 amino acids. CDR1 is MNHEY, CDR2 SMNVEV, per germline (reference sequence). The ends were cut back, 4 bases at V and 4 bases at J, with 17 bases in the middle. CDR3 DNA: TGTGCCAGCAGTTCCGTTCGCGGGGGCGATTACAATGAGCAGTTCTTC. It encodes CASSSVRGGDYNEQFF.

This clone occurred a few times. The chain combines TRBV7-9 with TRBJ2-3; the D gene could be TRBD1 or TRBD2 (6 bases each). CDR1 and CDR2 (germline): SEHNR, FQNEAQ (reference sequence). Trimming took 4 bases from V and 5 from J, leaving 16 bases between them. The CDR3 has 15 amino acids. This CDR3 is CASSSVGGPGDTQYF. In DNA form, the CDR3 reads TGTGCCAGCAGCTCCGTAGGGGGGCCAGGAGATACGCAGTATTTT.

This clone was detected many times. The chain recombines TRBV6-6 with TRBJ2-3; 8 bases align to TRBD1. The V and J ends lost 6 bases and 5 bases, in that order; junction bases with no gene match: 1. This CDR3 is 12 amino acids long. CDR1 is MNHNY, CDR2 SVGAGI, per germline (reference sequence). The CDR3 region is CASRQGVDTQYF. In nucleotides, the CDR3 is TGTGCCAGCAGACAGGGGGTAGATACGCAGTATTTT.

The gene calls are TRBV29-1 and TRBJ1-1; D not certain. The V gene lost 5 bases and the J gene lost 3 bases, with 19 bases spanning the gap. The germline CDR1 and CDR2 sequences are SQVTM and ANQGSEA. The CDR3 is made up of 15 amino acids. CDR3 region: CSVSPPRRRYTEAFF. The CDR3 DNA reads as TGCAGCGTTTCACCCCCTCGGAGACGCTACACTGAAGCTTTCTTT.

The CDR3 loop reads CSAGRDEEFF. CDR3 DNA sequence: TGCAGTGCTGGCCGGGACGAGGAGTTCTTC. This chain connects TRBV20-1 to TRBJ2-1; the D call may be TRBD1 or TRBD2 (5 bases each). The V gene lost 5 bases and the J gene lost 14 bases, with 13 bases spanning the gap. The CDR3 is 10 amino acids. Germline V gives CDR1 DFQATT, CDR2 SNEGSKA (reference sequence).

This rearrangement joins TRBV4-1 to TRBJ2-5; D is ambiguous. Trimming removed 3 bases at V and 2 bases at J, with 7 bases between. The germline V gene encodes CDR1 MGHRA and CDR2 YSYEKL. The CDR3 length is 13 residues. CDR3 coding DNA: TGCGCCAGCAGCCACCCGCCGCAAGAGACCCAGTACTTC. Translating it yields CASSHPPQETQYF.

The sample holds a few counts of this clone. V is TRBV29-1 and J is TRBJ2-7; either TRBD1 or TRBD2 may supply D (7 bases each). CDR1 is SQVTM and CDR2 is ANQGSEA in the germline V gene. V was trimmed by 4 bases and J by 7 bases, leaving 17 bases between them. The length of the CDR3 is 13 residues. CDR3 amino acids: CSVVSQGGREQYF. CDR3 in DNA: TGCAGCGTTGTTTCGCAGGGGGGGCGTGAGCAGTACTTC.

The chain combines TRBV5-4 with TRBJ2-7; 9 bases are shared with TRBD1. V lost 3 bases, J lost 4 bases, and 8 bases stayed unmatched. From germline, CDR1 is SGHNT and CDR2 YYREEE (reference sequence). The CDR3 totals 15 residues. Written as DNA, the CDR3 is TGTGCCAGCAGCTCAGACAGGGGGAGGGCGTACGAGCAGTACTTC. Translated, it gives CASSSDRGRAYEQYF.

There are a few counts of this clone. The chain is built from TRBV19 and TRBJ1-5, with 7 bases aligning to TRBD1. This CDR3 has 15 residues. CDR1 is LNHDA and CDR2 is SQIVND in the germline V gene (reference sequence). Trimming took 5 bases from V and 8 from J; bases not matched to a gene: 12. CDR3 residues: CASSLYSQGLEPQHF. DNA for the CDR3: TGTGCCAGTAGTCTATATTCACAGGGGTTGGAGCCCCAGCATTTT.

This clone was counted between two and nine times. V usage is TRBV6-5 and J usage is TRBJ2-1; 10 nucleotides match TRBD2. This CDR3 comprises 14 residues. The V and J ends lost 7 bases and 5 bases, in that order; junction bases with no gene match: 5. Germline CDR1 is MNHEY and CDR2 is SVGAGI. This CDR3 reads CASIRSGGNNEQFF. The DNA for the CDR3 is TGTGCCAGCATTCGTAGCGGGGGGAACAATGAGCAGTTCTTC.

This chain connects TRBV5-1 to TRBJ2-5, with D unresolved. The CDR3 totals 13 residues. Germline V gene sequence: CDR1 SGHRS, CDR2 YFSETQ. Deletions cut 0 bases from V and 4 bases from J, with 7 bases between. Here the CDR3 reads CASSLEVLETQYF. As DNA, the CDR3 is TGCGCCAGCAGCTTGGAGGTGTTAGAGACCCAGTACTTC.

Here the CDR3 reads CSVDSREITDTQYF. CDR3 nucleotide sequence: TGCAGCGTTGATTCACGAGAGATCACAGATACGCAGTATTTT. The V and J genes are TRBV29-1 and TRBJ2-3; unclear D gene. The ends were cut back, 3 bases at V and 2 bases at J, with 12 bases in the middle. The CDR3 sequence is 14 residues long. The germline CDR1 and CDR2 sequences are SQVTM and ANQGSEA.

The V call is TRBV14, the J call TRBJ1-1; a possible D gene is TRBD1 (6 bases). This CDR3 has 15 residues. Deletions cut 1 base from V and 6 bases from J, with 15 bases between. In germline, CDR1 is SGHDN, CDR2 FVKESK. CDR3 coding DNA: TGTGCCAGCAGCCAAGTAGGAGGGGGGCACGCTGAAGCTTTCTTT. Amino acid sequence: CASSQVGGGHAEAFF.

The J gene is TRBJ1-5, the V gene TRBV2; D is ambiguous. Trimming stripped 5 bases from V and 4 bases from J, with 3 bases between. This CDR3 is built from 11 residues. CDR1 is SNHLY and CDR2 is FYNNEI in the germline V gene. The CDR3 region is CASSSNQPQHF. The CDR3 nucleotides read TGTGCCAGCAGTTCGAATCAGCCCCAGCATTTT.

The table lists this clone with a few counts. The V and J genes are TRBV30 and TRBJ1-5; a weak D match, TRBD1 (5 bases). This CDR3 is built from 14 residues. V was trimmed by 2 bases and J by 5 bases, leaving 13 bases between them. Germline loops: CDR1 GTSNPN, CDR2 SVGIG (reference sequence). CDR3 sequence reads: CAWSSLTEDQPQHF. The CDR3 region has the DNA TGTGCCTGGAGTTCGTTGACAGAAGATCAGCCCCAGCATTTT.

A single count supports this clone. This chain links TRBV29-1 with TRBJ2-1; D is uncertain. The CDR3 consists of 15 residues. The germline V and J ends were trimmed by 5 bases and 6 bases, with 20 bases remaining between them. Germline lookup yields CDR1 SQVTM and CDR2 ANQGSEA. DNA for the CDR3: TGCAGCGTTCCTCAGACTCTCACTCCAGTCAATGAGCAGTTCTTC. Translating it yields CSVPQTLTPVNEQFF.